This T cell receptor (beta chain) appears in the sequencing data of a study of cytomegalovirus exposure and HLA in healthy donors. Produced via immunoSEQ multiplex PCR; TCRdb's table is partial and in-frame only. The sample records more than 120,000 clones, roughly 86% being singletons. V dropped 1 base and J dropped 7 bases, with 14 bases sitting between them. Germline values: CDR1 SGHVS, CDR2 FNYEAQ. The length of the CDR3 is 15 residues. Details on this clone: As yet, its antigen is unknown.

Among the 120 subjects of the validation cohort, separate from the approximately 700-subject first cohort, were the donors. Study results and limitations: Reports indicated that the classifier achieved high specificity and sensitivity in diagnosing cytomegalovirus status. The CMV antigen specificity of three CMV-associated chains was confirmed through in vitro analysis. Cytomegalovirus-associated status was assigned to 164 TCR beta chains.

Sequencing input: PBMCs. The TCR sequence derives from a man between 18 and 35 years old in good health and CMV-seropositive. This rearrangement joins TRBV7-6 to TRBJ2-1; D is perhaps TRBD2 (5 bases). The CDR3 is CASSLGRQDWNEQFF. The CDR3 region has the DNA TGTGCCAGCAGCTTAGGACGGCAGGACTGGAATGAGCAGTTCTTC. The variable domain in full, with the rest retrieved from reference TRBV7-6 and TRBJ2-1, is GAGVSQSPRYKVTKRGQDVALRCDPISGHVSLYWYRQALGQGPEFLTYFNYEAQQDKSGLPNDRFSAERPEGSISTLTIQRTEQRDSAMYRCASSLGRQDWNEQFFGPGTRLTVL.